These T cell receptor beta chains were read from a single sample in a study of T cell changes during pregnancy in multiple sclerosis. The assay was immunoSEQ multiplex PCR, and TCRdb's table has in-frame clones only and misses some. This sample has tens of thousands of clones; around 96% occur once, and the top ten carry 2% to 2.5%. This specimen was CD8+ T cells from peripheral blood mononuclear cells, taken after pregnancy. The receptors stem from a female donor with multiple sclerosis, enrolled in a pregnancy study. Each CDR3 is given with its conserved first and last residue. The order of the fields is V gene, D gene, CDR3 protein. The D gene is left open where the match is weak.

>TRBV27|TRBD2
CASSPSGGGNEQFF
>TRBV28|.
CASSLGGTYEQYF
>TRBV2|.
CASSPANQPQHF
>TRBV11-3|.
CASSLVAHNEQFF
>TRBV19|TRBD2
CASRSGRGGQETQYF
>TRBV11-1|TRBD1
CASSFDPDRDIYYEQYF
>TRBV7-9|.
CASSLDKAPYGYTF
>TRBV7-6|TRBD2
CASSLGWGLATDTQYF
>TRBV28|TRBD2
CASSFALAGDHEQYF
>TRBV9|.
CASSESTTRDEQFF
>TRBV28|TRBD1
CAQRGQGQNQPQHF
>TRBV5-5|.
CASSVVGGNQPQHF
>TRBV7-9|.
CASTISGGNQPQHF
>TRBV29-1|TRBD2
CSVDSLAGGIYNEQFF
>TRBV15|.
CATSPSQGADQPQHF
>TRBV19|TRBD2
CASSFGLADTQYF
>TRBV6-5|TRBD1
CASRGVGTGNEKLFF
>TRBV4-3|.
CASSQGTSPVYEQYF
>TRBV5-8|TRBD1
CASSLGGTGVGEQYF
>TRBV2|.
CASSELHRASGGGEQYF
>TRBV7-8|TRBD2
CASSFPGTSGTTGYEQYF
>TRBV9|TRBD2
CASSATGTSYNEQFF
>TRBV7-2|TRBD2
CASSYSLAGEQFF
>TRBV5-3|.
CARSYHRAGNTEAFF
>TRBV7-2|.
CASSRTRDSYNEQFF
>TRBV7-2|TRBD2
CASSTEGLSGETQYF
>TRBV7-6|TRBD2
CASSLSPSGSSYEQYF
>TRBV9|.
CASSVSSRRPGHHSTDTQYF
>TRBV28|.
CASSLLSDRRAFF
>TRBV10-3|TRBD2
CAISEILAANPQETQYF
>TRBV28|TRBD1
CASSLNPGTGASRNEQYF
>TRBV27|TRBD2
CASSLSSGREGYEQYF
>TRBV28|.
CASSAQGRDYGYTF
>TRBV6-5|.
CASSYSRRDLTDTQYF
>TRBV10-3|.
CAIRADGYYYEQYF
>TRBV7-9|.
CASSLATGENTEAFF
>TRBV11-3|.
CASKGQGLDEQFF
>TRBV27|TRBD2
CASSLVAGGYEQYF
>TRBV6-6|.
CASSYFGFQETQYF
>TRBV28|.
CASSFRLEGDGVGGYTF
>TRBV4-1|TRBD1
CASSQESGTGVTDTQYF
>TRBV27|.
CASSPLAPPTDTQYF
>TRBV19|TRBD2
CASSMGLAVDEQFF
>TRBV23-1|.
CASTRWRDLDREAYEQYF
>TRBV25-1|.
CASSEDWSLNEKLFF
>TRBV27|TRBD1
CASSRPGQFNEQFF
>TRBV10-2|TRBD1
CASSGGQGGTEAFF
>TRBV19|TRBD2
CASSWTSGEAYEQYF
>TRBV19|TRBD1
CASSRSTGTGGYYSNQPQHF
>TRBV7-9|.
CASSSRVDTQYF
>TRBV28|TRBD1
CASSPHYRGSGETQYF
>TRBV5-5|.
CASSLLSGTDTQYF
>TRBV30|.
CAWSVASSHNEQFF
>TRBV2|.
CASSEGQGGADTQYF
>TRBV28|TRBD1
CASSLNRGYGYTF
>TRBV6-5|TRBD2
CASSLMTGGADTQYF
>TRBV7-6|.
CASSLALGGHGYTF